This T cell receptor beta chain was captured by sequencing in a study of blood T cell repertoires in COVID-19. Sequenced by immunoSEQ multiplex PCR; TCRdb stores in-frame clones only, minus some. The sample lists about 270,000 clones, approximately 90% occurring once. V lost 2 bases, J lost 7 bases, and 9 bases lay in between. The CDR3 totals 12 residues. Germline V gives CDR1 SEHNR, CDR2 FQNEAQ (reference sequence). The genes are TRBV7-9 and TRBJ2-7; no firm D call. This sequence was found in a man aged 40-50 years who had been exposed to COVID-19. Sequencing was done on a sample of PBMCs or T cells enriched from blood (not recorded which). The CDR3 nucleotides read TGTGCCAGCAGCTTAACGATAACAGAGCAGTACTTC. Its protein is CASSLTITEQYF.